The rows below give T cell receptor beta chains drawn from one sample of a study of regulatory T cells in long-lasting Graves disease. One entry per CDR3 protein, called by TCRdb with MiXCR from the multiplex PCR reads. The sample consists of 300,000 to 400,000 distinct CDR3 sequences, around a fifth of them appearing once. This sample comprised peripheral blood mononuclear cells (PBMCs), obtained when the disease was refractory, from a patient treated with antithyroid drugs. The receptors shown here come from a female donor with Graves disease. Each CDR3 is given with its conserved first and last residue. A D gene is named only where the DNA matches it firmly. Expanded clones get a size class; other rows say once, few or many, or leave the size out.

CASSRRDRNTDTQYF,TGTGCCAGCAGCCGCCGGGACAGGAACACAGATACGCAGTATTTT,TRBV11-1,TRBJ2-3,NA,TRBD1
CASLKAYEAFF,TGTGCCAGCCTCAAGGCGTATGAAGCTTTCTTT,TRBV5-8,TRBJ1-1,NA,NA
CASSGDMNTEAFF,TGTGCCAGCAGCGGGGACATGAACACTGAAGCTTTCTTT,TRBV2,TRBJ1-1,many,NA
CASTQSPGGLNYGYTF,TGTGCCAGCACCCAATCCCCCGGGGGACTTAACTATGGCTACACCTTC,TRBV12-3/TRBV12-4,TRBJ1-2,many,NA
CASRSQVQETQYF,TGTGCCAGCAGGAGTCAAGTCCAAGAGACCCAGTACTTC,TRBV6-1,TRBJ2-5,many,NA
CASSLAETGGPKETQYF,TGTGCCAGCAGCTTAGCCGAGACGGGGGGGCCCAAAGAGACCCAGTACTTC,TRBV5-5,TRBJ2-5,NA,TRBD2
CASSGSRSMTYEQYF,TGTGCCAGCAGTGGAAGTCGCAGTATGACCTACGAGCAGTACTTC,TRBV6-1,TRBJ2-7,many,NA
CASSQMPGTGVETQYF,TGTGCCAGCAGCCAAATGCCCGGGACAGGGGTAGAGACCCAGTACTTC,TRBV11-2,TRBJ2-5,once,TRBD1
CASSEGGGQVIYGYTF,TGTGCCAGCAGTGAAGGGGGGGGGCAGGTCATCTATGGCTACACCTTC,TRBV2,TRBJ1-2,many,NA
CASSQTSGTGFFEQYF,TGTGCCAGCAGCCAAACCTCAGGGACAGGGTTTTTCGAGCAGTACTTC,TRBV7-9,TRBJ2-7,NA,TRBD1
CASSYGLAGIYNEQFF,TGTGCCAGCAGTTACGGACTAGCGGGAATCTACAATGAGCAGTTCTTC,TRBV2,TRBJ2-1,few,TRBD2
CSADGGAGSNQPQHF,TGCAGTGCGGACGGAGGGGCCGGTAGCAATCAGCCCCAGCATTTT,TRBV20-1,TRBJ1-5,many,NA
CASSRTVGPYEQYF,TGTGCCAGCAGCCGGACGGTGGGACCCTACGAGCAGTACTTC,TRBV7-2,TRBJ2-7,many,NA
CASSEWTYSRSTGELFF,TGTGCCAGCAGCGAATGGACGTACTCACGTAGCACCGGGGAGCTGTTTTTT,TRBV2,TRBJ2-2,many,NA
CASLSGSGTGELFF,TGTGCCAGCCTAAGCGGGAGCGGAACCGGGGAGCTGTTTTTT,TRBV28,TRBJ2-2,many,TRBD2
CSARDTGGHHTGELFF,TGCAGTGCTAGGGATACAGGGGGCCACCACACCGGGGAGCTGTTTTTT,TRBV20-1,TRBJ2-2,many,TRBD1
CASSGHPGQGVRQYF,TGTGCCAGCAGTGGACACCCGGGACAGGGAGTTCGGCAGTATTTT,TRBV6-2/TRBV6-3,TRBJ2-3,NA,TRBD1
CASSKQGDTEAFF,TGTGCCAGCAGTAAACAGGGGGACACTGAAGCTTTCTTT,TRBV28,TRBJ1-1,many,TRBD1
CASSQGPSARAKNIQYF,TGTGCCAGCAGCCAAGGGCCCAGTGCTAGGGCCAAAAACATTCAGTACTTC,TRBV3-1,TRBJ2-4,few,NA
CASSPGQRLAKNIQYF,TGTGCCAGCTCACCAGGACAGAGACTAGCCAAAAACATTCAGTACTTC,TRBV18,TRBJ2-4,few,NA
CSVPTTGWVYGYTF,TGCAGCGTTCCCACGACAGGGTGGGTCTATGGCTACACCTTC,TRBV29-1,TRBJ1-2,NA,TRBD1
CSARDRQAGNTIYF,TGCAGTGCTAGAGACCGACAGGCTGGAAACACCATATATTTT,TRBV20-1,TRBJ1-3,few,NA
CASSYPTTGRDLEAFF,TGTGCCAGCAGTTACCCCACGACAGGGAGAGACCTTGAAGCTTTCTTT,TRBV6-5,TRBJ1-1,many,TRBD1
CAWRGQFNQPQHF,TGTGCCTGGAGGGGACAGTTCAATCAGCCCCAGCATTTT,TRBV30,TRBJ1-5,NA,TRBD1
CASSPRGGGGYTF,TGTGCCAGCAGCCCCCGCGGGGGAGGAGGCTACACCTTC,TRBV14,TRBJ1-2,few,NA
CASSEPHLEILSGANVLTF,TGTGCCAGCAGTGAGCCCCATCTAGAAATCCTTTCCGGGGCCAACGTCCTGACTTTC,TRBV6-2/TRBV6-3,TRBJ2-6,NA,NA
CASSDPGTYNSPLHF,TGTGCCAGCAGTGATCCGGGCACCTATAATTCACCCCTCCACTTT,TRBV6-1,TRBJ1-6,many,NA
CASSLGATLNQPQHF,TGTGCCAGCAGCTTAGGCGCTACCCTCAATCAGCCCCAGCATTTT,TRBV7-6,TRBJ1-5,few,NA
CASREHLVGTYEQYF,TGCGCCAGCAGGGAACACCTAGTGGGGACGTACGAGCAGTACTTC,TRBV10-2,TRBJ2-7,NA,NA
CASSQGRGLYSNQPQHF,TGCGCCAGCAGCCAAGGTCGGGGACTTTATAGCAATCAGCCCCAGCATTTT,TRBV4-1,TRBJ1-5,few,NA
CASSSKREGLEQYF,TGCGCCAGCAGCTCAAAGCGGGAGGGCCTCGAGCAGTACTTC,TRBV5-1,TRBJ2-7,NA,TRBD2
CSATRTSGIQETQYF,TGCAGTGCGACCAGGACTAGCGGGATCCAAGAGACCCAGTACTTC,TRBV20-1,TRBJ2-5,many,TRBD2
CASSPGQEQFF,TGTGCCAGCTCGCCGGGACAGGAGCAGTTCTTC,TRBV18,TRBJ2-1,many,TRBD1
CASSEGTSGIYEQYF,TGTGCCAGCAGTGAAGGGACTAGCGGCATTTACGAGCAGTACTTC,TRBV6-1,TRBJ2-7,many,TRBD2
CASSEYKAAAAGGSYGYTF,TGTGCCAGCAGTGAATATAAGGCGGCCGCGGCAGGGGGCTCTTATGGCTACACCTTC,TRBV25-1,TRBJ1-2,few,TRBD1
CATSDQTGGNTGELFF,TGTGCCACCAGTGACCAGACAGGGGGTAACACCGGGGAGCTGTTTTTT,TRBV24-1,TRBJ2-2,NA,TRBD1
CASSPRRDHEQYF,TGTGCCAGCAGCCCCCGGCGGGACCACGAGCAGTACTTC,TRBV7-9,TRBJ2-7,few,NA
CASSLRPLEAFF,TGTGCCAGCAGCTTAAGGCCGCTTGAAGCTTTCTTT,TRBV7-8,TRBJ1-1,many,NA
CASSIGRGGRETQYF,TGTGCCAGTAGTATCGGCAGGGGAGGGAGAGAGACCCAGTACTTC,TRBV19,TRBJ2-5,many,NA
CASSPRGEQFF,TGTGCCAGCAGTCCGAGGGGTGAGCAGTTCTTC,TRBV12-3/TRBV12-4,TRBJ2-1,NA,NA
CASSIVWGESQPQHF,TGTGCCAGTAGTATAGTGTGGGGGGAGTCTCAGCCCCAGCATTTT,TRBV19,TRBJ1-5,NA,NA
CASSFSILGGYTF,TGTGCCAGCAGCTTTTCTATTTTAGGAGGCTACACCTTC,TRBV7-6,TRBJ1-2,few,NA
CSAGGQGRNSPLHF,TGCAGTGCAGGGGGACAGGGAAGAAATTCACCCCTCCACTTT,TRBV20-1,TRBJ1-6,few,TRBD1
CASSLSAGLAVYEQYF,TGTGCCAGCAGTTTATCGGCGGGACTAGCGGTCTACGAGCAGTACTTC,TRBV12-3/TRBV12-4,TRBJ2-7,many,TRBD2
CASTFPAGEGGYTF,TGTGCCAGCACCTTCCCGGCCGGAGAGGGAGGCTACACCTTC,TRBV12-3/TRBV12-4,TRBJ1-2,many,NA
CASSFTRTRDPTSGYTF,TGTGCCAGCAGCTTTACTAGGACAAGGGATCCCACGAGCGGCTACACCTTC,TRBV7-8,TRBJ1-2,NA,NA
CASGADRSSYNSPLHF,TGTGCTAGTGGCGCCGACCGGAGCTCCTATAATTCACCCCTCCACTTT,TRBV12-5,TRBJ1-6,many,NA
CASSESRGNQPQHF,TGTGCCAGCAGTGAAAGTCGGGGGAATCAGCCCCAGCATTTT,TRBV6-1,TRBJ1-5,many,NA
CASSLTWGGGEKLFF,TGTGCCAGCAGCTTAACGTGGGGAGGTGGTGAAAAACTGTTTTTT,TRBV7-9,TRBJ1-4,NA,NA
CATSRAQDSGNTIYF,TGTGCCACCAGCAGAGCACAGGACTCTGGAAACACCATATATTTT,TRBV15,TRBJ1-3,NA,NA
CASSGGLVGSEQFF,TGTGCCAGCAGTGGGGGACTAGTGGGATCTGAGCAGTTCTTC,TRBV2,TRBJ2-1,NA,TRBD2
CASSLSGRFTYEQYF,TGTGCCAGCAGTTTAAGTGGGAGGTTTACCTACGAGCAGTACTTC,TRBV12-3/TRBV12-4,TRBJ2-7,many,NA
CASSYSIGAGEQYF,TGTGCCAGCAGTTACTCGATTGGCGCGGGAGAGCAGTACTTC,TRBV6-5,TRBJ2-7,few,NA
CASSLGLGQRTDTQYF,TGTGCCAGCAGCTTAGGATTGGGACAGCGCACAGATACGCAGTATTTT,TRBV7-3,TRBJ2-3,NA,TRBD1
CASNRPMNTEAFF,TGTGCCAGCAATCGGCCAATGAACACTGAAGCTTTCTTT,TRBV5-5,TRBJ1-1,NA,NA
CASSLREGWRNQPQHF,TGTGCCAGCAGTTTAAGGGAGGGATGGCGCAATCAGCCCCAGCATTTT,TRBV28,TRBJ1-5,many,NA
CASTHPRSINTIYF,TGTGCCAGCACTCACCCGAGGTCTATCAACACCATATATTTT,TRBV2,TRBJ1-3,many,NA
CASSPRPDIMNTEAFF,TGTGCCAGTAGTCCCCGCCCGGACATCATGAACACTGAAGCTTTCTTT,TRBV19,TRBJ1-1,many,NA
CASSLRYGQPQHF,TGTGCCAGCAGTTTAAGGTATGGACAGCCCCAGCATTTT,TRBV12-3/TRBV12-4,TRBJ1-5,many,NA
CASSTPPDETQYF,TGTGCCAGTAGTACCCCCCCAGACGAGACCCAGTACTTC,TRBV19,TRBJ2-5,NA,NA